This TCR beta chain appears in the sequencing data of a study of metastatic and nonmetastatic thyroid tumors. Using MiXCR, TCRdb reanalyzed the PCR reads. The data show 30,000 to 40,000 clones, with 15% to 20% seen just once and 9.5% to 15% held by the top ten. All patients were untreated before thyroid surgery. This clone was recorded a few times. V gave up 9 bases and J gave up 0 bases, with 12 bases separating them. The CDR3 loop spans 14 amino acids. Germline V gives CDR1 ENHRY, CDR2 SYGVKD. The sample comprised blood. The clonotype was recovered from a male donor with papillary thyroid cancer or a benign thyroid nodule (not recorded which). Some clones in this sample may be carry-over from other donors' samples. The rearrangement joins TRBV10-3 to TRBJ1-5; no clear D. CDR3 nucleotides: TGTGCCATTTCCCTGACCTATAGCAATCAGCCCCAGCATTTT. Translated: CAISLTYSNQPQHF.